This TCR beta chain was recorded in a study of shared clonotypes between healthy human individuals. Sequenced by immunoSEQ multiplex PCR; TCRdb stores in-frame clones only, minus some. The sample lists about 1 million clones; approximately 80% were seen once. The CDR3 spans 16 residues. Germline CDR1 is MDHEN and CDR2 is SYDVKM. J lost 1 base, V lost 6 bases, and 8 bases had no gene match. This chain links TRBV28 with TRBJ2-7; 11 bases match TRBD1. The sample was memory CD4+ T cells from PBMCs. Sample subset: CD45RA-negative fraction. The TCR originated in a man aged 18 to 29 in good health. Some clones in this sample may be carry-over from other donors' samples. This CDR3 reads CASSPTGTGGSYEQYF. CDR3 in DNA: TGTGCCAGCAGCCCCACTGGGACAGGGGGATCCTACGAGCAGTACTTC.